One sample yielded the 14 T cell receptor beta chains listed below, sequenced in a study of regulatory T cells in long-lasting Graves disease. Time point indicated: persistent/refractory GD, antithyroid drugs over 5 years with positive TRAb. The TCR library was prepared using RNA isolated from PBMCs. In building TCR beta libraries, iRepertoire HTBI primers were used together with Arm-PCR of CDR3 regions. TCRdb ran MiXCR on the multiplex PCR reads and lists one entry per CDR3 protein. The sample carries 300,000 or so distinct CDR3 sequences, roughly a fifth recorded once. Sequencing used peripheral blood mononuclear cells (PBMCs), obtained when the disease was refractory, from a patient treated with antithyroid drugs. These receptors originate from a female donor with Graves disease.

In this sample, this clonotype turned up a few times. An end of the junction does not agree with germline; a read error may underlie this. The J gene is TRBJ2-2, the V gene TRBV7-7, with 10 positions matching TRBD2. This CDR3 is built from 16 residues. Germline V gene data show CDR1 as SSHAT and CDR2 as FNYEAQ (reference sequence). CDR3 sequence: CASSLAGGGNTGELFF. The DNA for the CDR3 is TGTGCTAGCAGCTTAGCGGGGGGCGGCAACACCGGGGAGCTGTTTTTT.

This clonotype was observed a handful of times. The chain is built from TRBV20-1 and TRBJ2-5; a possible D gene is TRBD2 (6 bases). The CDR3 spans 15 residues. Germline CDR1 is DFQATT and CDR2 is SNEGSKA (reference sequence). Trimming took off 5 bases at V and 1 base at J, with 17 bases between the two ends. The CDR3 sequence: CSAPLFAGSQETQYF. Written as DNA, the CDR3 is TGCAGTGCTCCTCTCTTCGCGGGATCCCAAGAGACCCAGTACTTC.

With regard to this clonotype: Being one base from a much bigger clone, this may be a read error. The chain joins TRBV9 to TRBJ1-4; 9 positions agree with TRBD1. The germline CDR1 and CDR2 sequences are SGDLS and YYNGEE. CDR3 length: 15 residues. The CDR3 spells CAGSGSGTGLEKLFF. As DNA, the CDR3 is TGTGCCGGCAGCGGCTCCGGGACAGGGCTTGAAAAACTGTTTTTT. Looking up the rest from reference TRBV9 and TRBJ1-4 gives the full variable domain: DSGVTQTPKHLITATGQRVTLRCSPRSGDLSVYWYQQSLDQGLQFLIQYYNGEERAKGNILERFSAQQFPDLHSELNLSSLELGDSALYFCAGSGSGTGLEKLFFGSGTQLSVL.

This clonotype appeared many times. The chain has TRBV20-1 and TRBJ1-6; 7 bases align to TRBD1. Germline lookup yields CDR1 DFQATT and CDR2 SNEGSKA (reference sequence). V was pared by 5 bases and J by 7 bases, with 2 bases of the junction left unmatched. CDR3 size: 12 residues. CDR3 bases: TGCAGTGCTGTGGGACAGAATTCACCCCTCCACTTT. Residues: CSAVGQNSPLHF.

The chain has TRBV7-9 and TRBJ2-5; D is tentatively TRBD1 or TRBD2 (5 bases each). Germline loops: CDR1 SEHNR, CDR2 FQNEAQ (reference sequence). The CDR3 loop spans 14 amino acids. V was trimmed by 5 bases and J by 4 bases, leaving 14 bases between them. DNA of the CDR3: TGTGCCAGCAGCATCCGCCGGGGCGGAGAGACCCAGTACTTC. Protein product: CASSIRRGGETQYF.

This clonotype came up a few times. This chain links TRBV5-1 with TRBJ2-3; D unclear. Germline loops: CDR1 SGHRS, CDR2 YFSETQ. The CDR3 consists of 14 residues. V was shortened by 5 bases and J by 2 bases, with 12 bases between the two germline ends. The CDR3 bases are TGCGCCAGCAGATCACGGTTTAACACAGATACGCAGTATTTT. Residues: CASRSRFNTDTQYF. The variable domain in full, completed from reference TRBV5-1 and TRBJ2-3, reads KAGVTQTPRYLIKTRGQQVTLSCSPISGHRSVSWYQQTPGQGLQFLFEYFSETQRNKGNFPGRFSGRQFSNSRSEMNVSTLELGDSALYLCASRSRFNTDTQYFGPGTRLTVL.

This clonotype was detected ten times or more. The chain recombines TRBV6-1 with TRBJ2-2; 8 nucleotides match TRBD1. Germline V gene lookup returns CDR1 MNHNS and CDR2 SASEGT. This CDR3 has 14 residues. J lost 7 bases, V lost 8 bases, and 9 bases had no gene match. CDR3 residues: CASGLTGVNGELFF. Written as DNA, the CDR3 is TGTGCCAGCGGCTTGACAGGGGTGAACGGGGAGCTGTTTTTT.

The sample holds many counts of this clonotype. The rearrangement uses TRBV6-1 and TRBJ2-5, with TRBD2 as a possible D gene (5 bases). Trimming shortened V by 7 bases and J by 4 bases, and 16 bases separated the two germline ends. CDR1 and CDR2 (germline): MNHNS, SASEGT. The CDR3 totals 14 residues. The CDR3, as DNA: TGTGCCAGCAAGGTTCGGGAAATTGGAGAGACCCAGTACTTC. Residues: CASKVREIGETQYF.

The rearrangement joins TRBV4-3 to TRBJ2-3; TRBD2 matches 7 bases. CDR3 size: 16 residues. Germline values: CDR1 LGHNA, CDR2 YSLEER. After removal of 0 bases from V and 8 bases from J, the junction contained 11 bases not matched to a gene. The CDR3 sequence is CASSQDFGTKWGTQYF. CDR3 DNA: TGCGCCAGCAGCCAAGATTTCGGGACTAAATGGGGTACGCAGTATTTT.

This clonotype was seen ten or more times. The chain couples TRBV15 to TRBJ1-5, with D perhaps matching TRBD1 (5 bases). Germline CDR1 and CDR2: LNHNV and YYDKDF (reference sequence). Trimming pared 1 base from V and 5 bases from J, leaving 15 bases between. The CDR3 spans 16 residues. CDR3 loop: CATSRVDSLFHQPQHF. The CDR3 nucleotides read TGTGCCACCAGCAGAGTCGACAGCCTTTTTCATCAGCCCCAGCATTTT.

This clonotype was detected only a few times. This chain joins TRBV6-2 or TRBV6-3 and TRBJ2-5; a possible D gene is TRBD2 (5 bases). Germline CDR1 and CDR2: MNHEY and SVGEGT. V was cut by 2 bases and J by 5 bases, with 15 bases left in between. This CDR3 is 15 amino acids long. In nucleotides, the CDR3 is TGTGCCAGCAGTTACGCAGATCTAGCACGGGAGACCCAGTACTTC. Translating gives CASSYADLARETQYF.

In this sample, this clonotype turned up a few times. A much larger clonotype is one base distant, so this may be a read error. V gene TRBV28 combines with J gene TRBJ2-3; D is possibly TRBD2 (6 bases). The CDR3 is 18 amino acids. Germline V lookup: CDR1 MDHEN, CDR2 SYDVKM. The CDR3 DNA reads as TGTGCCGGCAGCGAAACTTCAGGCGCGGGGAGGCGGGCAGATACGCAGTATTTT. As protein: CAGSETSGAGRRADTQYF. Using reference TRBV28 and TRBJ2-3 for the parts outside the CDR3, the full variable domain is DVKVTQSSRYLVKRTGEKVFLECVQDMDHENMFWYRQDPGLGLRLIYFSYDVKMKEKGDIPEGYSVSREKKERFSLILESASTNQTSMYLCAGSETSGAGRRADTQYFGPGTRLTVL.

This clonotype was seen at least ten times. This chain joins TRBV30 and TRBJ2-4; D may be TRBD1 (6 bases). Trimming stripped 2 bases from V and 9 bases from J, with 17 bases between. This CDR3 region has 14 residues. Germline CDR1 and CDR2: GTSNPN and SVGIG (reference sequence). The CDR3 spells CAWSFNGQGFIQYF. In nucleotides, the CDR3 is TGTGCCTGGAGTTTCAATGGGCAGGGGTTCATTCAGTACTTC.

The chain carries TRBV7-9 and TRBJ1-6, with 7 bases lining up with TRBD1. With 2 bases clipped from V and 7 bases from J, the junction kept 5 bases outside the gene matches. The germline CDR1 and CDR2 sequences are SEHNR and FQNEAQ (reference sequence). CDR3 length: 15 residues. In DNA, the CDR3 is TGTGCCAGCAGCTTATGGGACAGAACGAATTCACCCCTCCACTTT. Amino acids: CASSLWDRTNSPLHF. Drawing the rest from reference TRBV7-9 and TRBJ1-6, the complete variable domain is DTGVSQNPRHKITKRGQNVTFRCDPISEHNRLYWYRQTLGQGPEFLTYFQNEAQLEKSRLLSDRFSAERPKGSFSTLEIQRTEQGDSAMYLCASSLWDRTNSPLHFGNGTRLTVT.